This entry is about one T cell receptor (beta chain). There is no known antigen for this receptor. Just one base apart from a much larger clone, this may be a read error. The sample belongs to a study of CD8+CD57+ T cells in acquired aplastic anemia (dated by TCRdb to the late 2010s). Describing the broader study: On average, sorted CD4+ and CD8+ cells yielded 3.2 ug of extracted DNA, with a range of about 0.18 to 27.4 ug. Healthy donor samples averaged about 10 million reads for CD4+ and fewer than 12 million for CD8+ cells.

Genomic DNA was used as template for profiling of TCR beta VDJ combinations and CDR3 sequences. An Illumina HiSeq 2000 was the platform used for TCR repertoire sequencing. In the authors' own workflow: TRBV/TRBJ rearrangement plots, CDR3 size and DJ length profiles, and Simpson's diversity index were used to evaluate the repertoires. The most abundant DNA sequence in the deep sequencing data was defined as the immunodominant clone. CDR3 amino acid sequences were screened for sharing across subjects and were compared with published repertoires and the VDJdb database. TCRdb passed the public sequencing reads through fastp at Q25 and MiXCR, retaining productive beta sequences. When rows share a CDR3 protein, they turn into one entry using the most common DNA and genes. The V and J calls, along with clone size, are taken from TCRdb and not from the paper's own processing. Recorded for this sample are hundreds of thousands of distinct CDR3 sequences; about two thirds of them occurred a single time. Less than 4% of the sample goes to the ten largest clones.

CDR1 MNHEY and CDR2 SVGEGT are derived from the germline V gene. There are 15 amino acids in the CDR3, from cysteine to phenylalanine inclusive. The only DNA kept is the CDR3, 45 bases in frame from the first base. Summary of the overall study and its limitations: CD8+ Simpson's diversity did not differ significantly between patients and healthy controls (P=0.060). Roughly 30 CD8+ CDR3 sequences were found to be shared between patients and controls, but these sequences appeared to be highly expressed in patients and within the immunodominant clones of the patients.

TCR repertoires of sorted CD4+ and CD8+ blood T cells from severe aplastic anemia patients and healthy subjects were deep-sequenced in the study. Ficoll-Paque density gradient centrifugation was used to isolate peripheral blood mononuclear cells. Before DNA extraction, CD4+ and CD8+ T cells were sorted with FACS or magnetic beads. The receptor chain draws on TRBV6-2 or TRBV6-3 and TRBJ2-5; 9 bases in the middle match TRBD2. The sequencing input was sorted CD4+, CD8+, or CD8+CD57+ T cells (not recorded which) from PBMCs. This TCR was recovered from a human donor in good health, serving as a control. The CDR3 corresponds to CASSSTSGPQGTQYF. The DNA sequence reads TGTGCCAGCAGTTCCACTAGCGGGCCCCAAGGGACCCAGTACTTC.